This T cell receptor (beta chain) is from a study of blood T cell repertoires in COVID-19. For the study at large: Nucleic acid was either cDNA or gDNA, and it came from T cells, B-cell-depleted T cells, or PBMCs.

Losses at the gene ends were 3 bases for V and 4 bases for J; bases not matched to a gene: 9. Germline CDR1 and CDR2: SGHRS and YFSETQ. The CDR3 loop spans 16 amino acids. Only in-frame clones appear in the TCRdb table, and some are missing; sequencing was by immunoSEQ multiplex PCR. The data show 380,000 or so clones, around 89% seen once. The receptor comes from a man between 35 and 55 years old with acute or convalescent COVID-19. Sequenced input: peripheral blood. The chain carries TRBV5-1 and TRBJ2-2; 7 bases are a match to TRBD1. The CDR3 is CASSSATGRSTGELFF. In DNA, the CDR3 is TGCGCCAGCAGCTCAGCGACAGGGCGAAGCACCGGGGAGCTGTTTTTT.